A single sample gave rise to the 23 T cell receptor beta chains below, sequenced in a study of spatial heterogeneity in lung cancer. The study's findings and limits: One measure, the expanded intratumoral alpha and beta TCR count, tracked tumor mutation counts.

Using its own MiXCR run on the 5' RACE reads, TCRdb lists one record per CDR3 protein. The sample includes about 2,100 distinct CDR3 sequences, more than 15% of them seen just once. Antigens of these TCRs are unknown. Time point described: sample taken at primary tumor resection. Sequencing was performed on lung tumor tissue, taken at surgery. These receptors came from a male donor with early-stage non-small cell lung cancer.

Relative to its sample, this clonotype is medium-sized. J is TRBJ2-6 and V is TRBV6-6, with a tentative D call TRBD2 (6 bases). The germline gives CDR1 MNHNY, CDR2 SVGAGI (reference sequence). V shed 8 bases and J shed 0 bases, with 14 bases lying between them. CDR3 length equals 16 residues. The DNA of the CDR3 is TGTGCCAGCCGGTCTAGGGGAGGCTCTGGGGCCAACGTCCTGACTTTC. It translates to CASRSRGGSGANVLTF.

This clonotype is termed medium-sized. This chain joins TRBV5-8 and TRBJ1-4, with D unclear. Trimming stripped 5 bases from V and 13 bases from J, with 24 bases between. This CDR3 contains 15 residues. The germline V gene encodes CDR1 SGHTS and CDR2 YDEGEE. CDR3 nucleotide sequence: TGTGCCAGCAGTTCTGACGGTTCCCCCCGGAGTGGACTGTTTTTT. Protein: CASSSDGSPRSGLFF.

By share of the sample, this clonotype is medium-sized. V and J are TRBV18 and TRBJ2-2, with D perhaps matching TRBD1 (6 bases). Germline V gene data show CDR1 as KGHSH and CDR2 as LQKENI. Trimming left V 0 bases short and J 4 bases short, with 6 bases between. The CDR3 is 14 amino acids. The CDR3 sequence: CASSPPGGTGELFF. For the CDR3, the DNA is TGTGCCAGCTCACCACCAGGGGGCACCGGGGAGCTGTTTTTT. The complete variable domain, with remaining parts taken from reference TRBV18 and TRBJ2-2, reads NAGVMQNPRHLVRRRGQEARLRCSPMKGHSHVYWYRQLPEEGLKFMVYLQKENIIDESGMPKERFSAEFPKEGPSILRIQQVVRGDSAAYFCASSPPGGTGELFFGEGSRLTVL.

This clonotype is medium-sized. The chain joins TRBV6-5 to TRBJ1-1; the match to TRBD1 covers 7 bases. V shed 2 bases, J shed 8 bases, and the junction held 5 bases outside the gene matches. The V gene's germline CDR1 is MNHEY and CDR2 SVGAGI. CDR3 length: 13 amino acids. The CDR3 region has the DNA TGTGCCAGCAGTTACGGCGGGACAGCCGAAGCTTTCTTT. Protein: CASSYGGTAEAFF.

This clonotype ranks as medium-sized. V is TRBV2 and J is TRBJ2-7, with 9 bases matching TRBD1. The germline V gene has CDR1 SNHLY and CDR2 FYNNEI. J gave up 6 bases and V 4 bases, and 10 bases lay outside the gene matches. The CDR3 sequence is 15 residues long. This chain's CDR3 is CASSVQPGQGSEQYF. The CDR3 nucleotides read TGTGCCAGCAGTGTCCAACCGGGACAGGGCTCCGAGCAGTACTTC.

This clonotype counts as medium-sized (0.01 to 0.1%). The chain is built from TRBV29-1 and TRBJ1-1, with D hard to call. Germline V CDR1 and CDR2: SQVTM, ANQGSEA. Trimming took off 6 bases at V and 3 bases at J, with 11 bases between the two ends. The CDR3 loop spans 12 amino acids. CDR3 in amino acids: CSVVARYTEAFF. CDR3 DNA: TGCAGCGTGGTAGCCCGGTACACTGAAGCTTTCTTT. The full variable domain, with the rest looked up from reference TRBV29-1 and TRBJ1-1, is SAVISQKPSRDICQRGTSLTIQCQVDSQVTMMFWYRQQPGQSLTLIATANQGSEATYESGFVIDKFPISRPNLTFSTLTVSNMSPEDSSIYLCSVVARYTEAFFGQGTRLTVV.

By sample fraction, this clonotype is medium-sized (0.01 to 0.1%). The V gene is TRBV20-1, the J gene TRBJ1-2; unclear D gene. The germline V gene has CDR1 DFQATT and CDR2 SNEGSKA (reference sequence). This CDR3 contains 13 residues. V lost 6 bases, J lost 2 bases, and 13 bases lay in between. The CDR3 coding sequence is TGCAGTGCACGTGGGGAGAGGAACTATGGCTACACCTTC. It is translated as CSARGERNYGYTF.

A remark on this clonotype: A much bigger clone sits one base away, suggesting this may be a read error. The rearrangement joins TRBV6-2 or TRBV6-3 to TRBJ2-7, with 8 bases that match TRBD1. This CDR3 spans 14 amino acids. Germline assignment: CDR1 MNHEY and CDR2 SVGEGT. V trimming: 5 bases; J trimming: 6 bases; junction bases outside the gene matches: 9. CDR3 protein: CASSMTGVISEQYF. CDR3 coding DNA: TGTGCCAGCAGTATGACAGGGGTAATCAGCGAGCAGTACTTC.

This clonotype came up once. The chain carries TRBV7-6 and TRBJ2-7, with 12 bases aligning to TRBD2. The V and J ends lost 5 bases and 3 bases, in that order; junction bases with no gene match: 8. The CDR3 totals 16 residues. CDR1 and CDR2 from the germline V gene are SGHVS and FNYEAQ. The CDR3: CASSPEGLAGNYEQYF. CDR3 DNA: TGTGCCAGCAGCCCGGAAGGACTAGCGGGGAACTACGAGCAGTACTTC.

Judged by abundance, this clonotype is medium-sized (0.01 to 0.1%). This chain joins TRBV30 and TRBJ2-3, with a weak D call TRBD1 (6 bases). The CDR3 is 15 residues long. The germline V gene encodes CDR1 GTSNPN and CDR2 SVGIG (reference sequence). V lost 6 bases and J lost 0, with 16 bases in between. The CDR3 region is CACPAGDTSTDTQYF. The CDR3, as DNA: TGTGCCTGCCCCGCCGGGGACACAAGCACAGATACGCAGTATTTT.

This clonotype is termed medium-sized (0.01 to 0.1%). The gene calls are TRBV7-9 and TRBJ2-5, with 8 bases lining up with TRBD2. CDR3 length equals 16 residues. From germline, CDR1 is SEHNR and CDR2 FQNEAQ (reference sequence). The trim removed 4 bases at V and 1 base at J, leaving 8 bases unmatched. In DNA, the CDR3 is TGTGCCAGCAGCTCAGGGATCACTAGCGGCCAAGAGACCCAGTACTTC. Its protein is CASSSGITSGQETQYF.

The chain links TRBV7-2 to TRBJ1-2; 8 bases are a match to TRBD1. The V gene end was trimmed by 4 bases and the J gene end by 7 bases; junction bases not matched to a gene: 5. Germline values: CDR1 SGHTA, CDR2 FQGNSA. The CDR3 length is 13 residues. The CDR3 spells CASSWTGMFGYTF. CDR3 nucleotide sequence: TGTGCCAGCAGCTGGACAGGGATGTTTGGCTACACCTTC.

This clonotype was counted ten times or more. J is TRBJ2-1 and V is TRBV23-1, with a weak D call TRBD1 (6 bases). TRBV23-1 is annotated as an ORF whose role is uncertain. The CDR3 runs to 21 residues. V lost 2 bases, J lost 7 bases, and 33 bases lay in between. In nucleotides, the CDR3 is TGCGCCAGCAGTCAACGGAAATCCCCGACAGGCCAAGAGGGGCCCCCAAATGAGCAGTTCTTC. Translating gives CASSQRKSPTGQEGPPNEQFF.

Within the sample, this clonotype is large. The chain links TRBV11-2 to TRBJ2-7; no definite D call. Germline assignment: CDR1 SGHAT and CDR2 FQNNGV. Deletions cut 0 bases from V and 6 bases from J, with 6 bases between. This CDR3 has 12 residues. The CDR3 sequence is CASSLDLGEQYF. The CDR3 bases are TGTGCCAGCAGCTTAGATCTAGGCGAGCAGTACTTC.

This clonotype is deemed medium-sized. V and J are TRBV20-1 and TRBJ2-7; tentative D call: TRBD1 (5 bases). Trimming stripped 5 bases from V and 12 bases from J, with 14 bases between. The CDR3 runs to 10 residues. CDR1 and CDR2 (germline): DFQATT, SNEGSKA (reference sequence). The CDR3 spells CSAPTAFGYF. CDR3 in DNA: TGCAGTGCTCCGACAGCATTTGGGTACTTC.

The J gene is TRBJ2-1, the V gene TRBV11-2; D is ambiguous. This CDR3 is built from 17 residues. With 5 bases removed from V and 5 bases from J, the gap between germline ends came to 22 bases. The germline V gene has CDR1 SGHAT and CDR2 FQNNGV. The CDR3 is CASSRNYHNGPDNEQFF. CDR3 bases: TGTGCCAGCAGCCGAAACTACCATAACGGACCGGACAATGAGCAGTTCTTC.

This clonotype was recorded at least ten times. J is TRBJ2-1 and V is TRBV7-3; 15 bases fit TRBD2. V trimming: 5 bases; J trimming: 3 bases; junction bases outside the gene matches: 5. The CDR3 extends over 17 amino acids. Germline lookup yields CDR1 SGHTA and CDR2 FQGTGA. The CDR3 DNA sequence: TGTGCCAGCAGCCCTGGGACTAGCGGGAGGTACTACAATGAGCAGTTCTTC. Translation gives CASSPGTSGRYYNEQFF.

The chain joins TRBV4-2 to TRBJ2-5; D is undetermined. Germline V gene data show CDR1 as LGHNA and CDR2 as YNFKEQ. This CDR3 spans 14 amino acids. Trimming shortened V by 4 bases and J by 0 bases, and 9 bases separated the two germline ends. This CDR3 is CASSPDGNQETQYF. CDR3 coding DNA: TGTGCCAGCAGCCCAGACGGAAACCAAGAGACCCAGTACTTC.

The chain joins TRBV4-2 to TRBJ2-3, with 7 bases matching TRBD2. The CDR3 extends over 16 amino acids. Germline-derived CDR1 and CDR2 are LGHNA and YNFKEQ. V was clipped by 0 bases and J by 0 bases; unmatched bases: 3. DNA of the CDR3: TGTGCCAGCAGCCAAGAGCGGGAGCACAGCACAGATACGCAGTATTTT. Translation gives CASSQEREHSTDTQYF.

This sequence joins TRBV9 and TRBJ1-4; D is possibly TRBD1 (6 bases). Germline values: CDR1 SGDLS, CDR2 YYNGEE. The CDR3 is 15 residues long. V gave up 4 bases and J gave up 8 bases, with 18 bases separating them. The CDR3 DNA reads as TGTGCCAGCAGCCCAAGAGGGGGACTCGGGGAAAAACTGTTTTTT. Its protein product is CASSPRGGLGEKLFF.

This clonotype is medium-sized. The rearrangement uses TRBV5-1 and TRBJ2-2; D gene uncertain. CDR3 size: 17 residues. Looked up from germline, CDR1 is SGHRS and CDR2 is YFSETQ. With 0 bases removed from V and 7 bases from J, the gap between germline ends came to 19 bases. CDR3 nucleotide sequence: TGCGCCAGCAGCTTGGCGTTGACGGTACAGAGAGGCGGGGAGCTGTTTTTT. As protein: CASSLALTVQRGGELFF.

This clonotype has more than one count but fewer than ten. The chain couples TRBV12-3 or TRBV12-4 to TRBJ1-1, with a weak D call TRBD1 (5 bases). The CDR3 has 14 residues. V dropped 5 bases and J dropped 5 bases, with 15 bases sitting between them. The CDR3 sequence is CASSPRVLLTEAFF. The CDR3 DNA is TGTGCCAGCAGTCCCAGGGTACTATTGACTGAAGCTTTCTTT.

Relative to its sample, this clonotype is medium-sized. This chain connects TRBV15 to TRBJ1-2; 10 bases are a match to TRBD1. The CDR3 has 15 residues. V trimming: 4 bases; J trimming: 5 bases; junction bases outside the gene matches: 7. Germline V gene sequence: CDR1 LNHNV, CDR2 YYDKDF (reference sequence). The CDR3 loop reads CATSIPTGGWYGYTF. In nucleotides, the CDR3 is TGTGCCACCAGCATCCCGACAGGGGGCTGGTATGGCTACACCTTC.